Following are 27 T cell receptor beta chains from one sample sequenced in a study of PD-L1 blockade in urothelial cancer. Time point defined: pretreatment peripheral blood. Assay: immunoSEQ multiplex PCR; the TCRdb copy retains only in-frame clones and omits some. The data contain tens of thousands of clones, around 88% of them singletons. This specimen consisted of PBMCs, obtained around atezolizumab (anti-PD-L1) treatment. Receptor source: a woman aged 60-75 years with urothelial cancer.

This chain connects TRBV4-3 to TRBJ2-1; D is unclear. CDR1 LGHNA and CDR2 YSLEER come from the germline V gene. The V end lost 3 bases, the J end lost 7 bases, and 10 bases lay between the germline ends. There are 13 residues in the CDR3. The CDR3 bases are TGCGCCAGCAGCCAGGGCCCAGGAAATGAGCAGTTCTTC. Protein sequence: CASSQGPGNEQFF.

This chain connects TRBV4-1 to TRBJ1-2; TRBD1 is a possible D gene (5 bases). V was cut by 1 base and J by 7 bases, with 10 bases left in between. In germline, CDR1 is MGHRA, CDR2 YSYEKL. This CDR3 spans 13 amino acids. DNA of the CDR3: TGCGCCAGCAGCCAAGGGCGGGGGTTTGGCTACACCTTC. Its translation: CASSQGRGFGYTF.

This chain joins TRBV6-6 and TRBJ2-7; 10 nucleotides agree with TRBD2. The germline gives CDR1 MNHNY, CDR2 SVGAGI (reference sequence). The CDR3 is 13 amino acids. V was clipped by 6 bases and J by 6 bases; unmatched bases: 5. CDR3 loop: CASRLAGSGEQYF. The CDR3, as DNA: TGTGCCAGCAGACTAGCGGGATCCGGCGAGCAGTACTTC.

This chain uses TRBV5-6 with TRBJ1-4, with 9 bases that match TRBD1. Per germline, CDR1 SGHDT and CDR2 YYEEEE. The CDR3 sequence is 17 residues long. The J segment lost 3 bases and the V segment lost 3 bases, leaving 9 bases of the junction unmatched. The CDR3 region is CASSSDRGKRANEKLFF. The DNA for the CDR3 is TGTGCCAGCAGCTCGGACAGGGGAAAGAGGGCTAATGAAAAACTGTTTTTT.

The chain recombines TRBV27 with TRBJ2-6; D possibly corresponds to TRBD1 (6 bases). Germline V gene sequence: CDR1 MNHEY, CDR2 SMNVEV (reference sequence). With 4 bases removed from V and 1 base from J, the gap between germline ends came to 17 bases. The CDR3 runs 18 residues. CDR3 bases: TGTGCCAGCAGTTCCCTCAGGGGCCGCCTATCTGGGGCCAACGTCCTGACTTTC. Translating gives CASSSLRGRLSGANVLTF.

The rearrangement joins TRBV4-3 to TRBJ2-3; 8 bases map to TRBD2. Germline trimming cut 0 bases from V and 0 bases from J; bases unmatched to any gene: 11. Per the germline V gene, CDR1 is LGHNA and CDR2 is YSLEER. The length of the CDR3 is 19 residues. CDR3 loop: CASSQDLAGGRSSTDTQYF. Here the CDR3 DNA reads TGCGCCAGCAGCCAAGACCTGGCGGGGGGCAGGTCTAGCACAGATACGCAGTATTTT.

This clone was observed a handful of times. This sequence joins TRBV19 and TRBJ2-7; the match to TRBD2 covers 13 bases. This CDR3 contains 16 residues. CDR1 is LNHDA and CDR2 is SQIVND in the germline V gene (reference sequence). V trimming: 5 bases; J trimming: 3 bases; junction bases outside the gene matches: 7. The CDR3 sequence is CASSVLAGGPIYEQYF. The DNA of the CDR3 is TGTGCCAGTAGTGTACTAGCGGGAGGGCCTATCTACGAGCAGTACTTC.

This chain joins TRBV5-1 and TRBJ2-4; 7 positions match TRBD2. V lost 6 bases and J lost 6; bases outside the gene matches: 9. The CDR3 consists of 14 residues. Germline lookup yields CDR1 SGHRS and CDR2 YFSETQ. The CDR3 loop reads CASTPVGEGNIQYF. The CDR3 region has the DNA TGCGCCAGCACCCCGGTGGGGGAGGGAAACATTCAGTACTTC.

V usage is TRBV2 and J usage is TRBJ2-2; TRBD1 agrees at 9 bases. After removal of 5 bases from V and 2 bases from J, the junction contained 9 bases not matched to a gene. Germline CDR1 reads SNHLY; CDR2 reads FYNNEI. This CDR3 has 17 residues. The CDR3 spells CASSKGTGRPNTGELFF. DNA of the CDR3: TGTGCCAGCAGTAAGGGGACAGGGAGGCCTAACACCGGGGAGCTGTTTTTT.

V usage is TRBV7-9 and J usage is TRBJ2-3; TRBD2 matches 15 bases. Looked up from germline, CDR1 is SEHNR and CDR2 is FQNEAQ (reference sequence). Trimming took 5 bases from V and 5 from J; bases not matched to a gene: 5. The CDR3 totals 16 residues. The CDR3 sequence: CASSPRGLAGGDTQYF. In DNA, the CDR3 is TGTGCCAGCAGCCCACGGGGACTAGCGGGGGGAGATACGCAGTATTTT. The variable domain in full, with the rest retrieved from reference TRBV7-9 and TRBJ2-3, is DTGVSQNPRHKITKRGQNVTFRCDPISEHNRLYWYRQTLGQGPEFLTYFQNEAQLEKSRLLSDRFSAERPKGSFSTLEIQRTEQGDSAMYLCASSPRGLAGGDTQYFGPGTRLTVL.

The chain carries TRBV19 and TRBJ1-4; 10 bases are a match to TRBD1. The CDR3 consists of 13 residues. The germline gives CDR1 LNHDA, CDR2 SQIVND (reference sequence). V lost 5 bases, J lost 8 bases, and 2 bases stayed unmatched. The CDR3 coding sequence is TGTGCCAGTAGTCTGGGACAGGGGGAAAAACTGTTTTTT. Protein sequence: CASSLGQGEKLFF.

This clone was seen a few times. CDR3 nucleotides: TGTGCCAGCAGCTCCACCGGGACAGCAATCTACGAGCAGTACTTC. This gives the protein CASSSTGTAIYEQYF. This sequence joins TRBV7-9 and TRBJ2-7; TRBD1 matches 7 bases. V was clipped by 4 bases and J by 3 bases; unmatched bases: 9. CDR1 and CDR2 from the germline V gene are SEHNR and FQNEAQ (reference sequence). The CDR3 has 15 residues.

V is TRBV28 and J is TRBJ2-5; TRBD1 agrees at 12 bases. CDR1 and CDR2 (germline): MDHEN, SYDVKM. V was pared by 2 bases and J by 5 bases, with 3 bases of the junction left unmatched. The CDR3 runs to 15 residues. CDR3 bases: TGTGCCAGCAGTTTAGCGGGACAGGGGGCGGAGACCCAGTACTTC. Translating gives CASSLAGQGAETQYF.

The V gene is TRBV7-9, the J gene TRBJ1-1, with TRBD1 as a possible D gene (5 bases). Germline V gene sequence: CDR1 SEHNR, CDR2 FQNEAQ (reference sequence). The CDR3 length is 14 residues. The V and J ends lost 5 bases and 6 bases respectively, with 16 bases between them. CDR3 residues: CASSPWGAGAEAFF. DNA of the CDR3: TGTGCCAGCAGCCCCTGGGGCGCCGGCGCTGAAGCTTTCTTT.

J is TRBJ2-1 and V is TRBV4-3; D unresolved. Deletions cut 0 bases from V and 8 bases from J, with 14 bases between. The CDR3 is 15 amino acids. The germline gives CDR1 LGHNA, CDR2 YSLEER. This chain's CDR3 is CASSQDWATIDEQFF. The CDR3 region has the DNA TGCGCCAGCAGCCAAGATTGGGCGACAATAGATGAGCAGTTCTTC.

The rearrangement links TRBV5-4 to TRBJ2-7; possibly TRBD2 for D (5 bases). The CDR3 consists of 12 residues. V was cut by 5 bases and J by 5 bases, with 11 bases left in between. CDR1 SGHNT and CDR2 YYREEE come from the germline V gene (reference sequence). Here the CDR3 reads CASSTSGNEQYF. Here the CDR3 DNA reads TGTGCCAGCAGTACAAGCGGAAACGAGCAGTACTTC.

The rearrangement joins TRBV7-9 to TRBJ1-3, with D perhaps matching TRBD1 (5 bases). Trimming left V 4 bases short and J 4 bases short, with 17 bases between. The CDR3 totals 16 residues. Germline V gene data show CDR1 as SEHNR and CDR2 as FQNEAQ (reference sequence). Here the CDR3 reads CASSSTARGDGNTIYF. CDR3 DNA: TGTGCCAGCAGCTCCACCGCCCGGGGGGACGGAAACACCATATATTTT. The full variable domain, with the rest looked up from reference TRBV7-9 and TRBJ1-3, is DTGVSQNPRHKITKRGQNVTFRCDPISEHNRLYWYRQTLGQGPEFLTYFQNEAQLEKSRLLSDRFSAERPKGSFSTLEIQRTEQGDSAMYLCASSSTARGDGNTIYFGEGSWLTVV.

The rearrangement joins TRBV10-3 to TRBJ2-3; 8 bases align to TRBD2. Germline V lookup: CDR1 ENHRY, CDR2 SYGVKD. Trimming took 0 bases from V and 1 from J; bases not matched to a gene: 3. This CDR3 comprises 16 residues. CDR3 in amino acids: CAISESAGGRTDTQYF. In DNA form, the CDR3 reads TGTGCCATCAGTGAGTCGGCGGGGGGCCGCACAGATACGCAGTATTTT.

The chain is built from TRBV7-2 and TRBJ2-3; 11 bases line up with TRBD2. The CDR3 runs to 14 residues. V shed 3 bases, J shed 6 bases, and the junction held 2 bases outside the gene matches. The V gene's germline CDR1 is SGHTA and CDR2 FQGNSA. The CDR3 DNA follows: TGTGCCAGCAGCTTTACTAGCGGGGGTGATACGCAGTATTTT. Translating gives CASSFTSGGDTQYF.

V and J are TRBV7-2 and TRBJ2-7; 12 bases are shared with TRBD2. Unmatched junction bases numbered 15, after V lost 5 bases and J lost 4 bases. CDR1 is SGHTA and CDR2 is FQGNSA in the germline V gene. This CDR3 comprises 18 residues. Here the CDR3 reads CASSTSGLAGGLRYEQYF. The CDR3 DNA reads as TGTGCCAGCAGCACATCGGGACTAGCGGGTGGACTCAGGTACGAGCAGTACTTC.

This chain connects TRBV2 to TRBJ2-3; 12 positions agree with TRBD2. CDR1 and CDR2 from the germline V gene are SNHLY and FYNNEI. J gave up 12 bases and V 4 bases, and 11 bases lay outside the gene matches. The CDR3 length is 15 residues. CDR3 DNA sequence: TGTGCCAGCAGTGGACTAGCGGGAGCCTCGAGATACCAGTATTTT. Translated, it gives CASSGLAGASRYQYF.

V and J are TRBV5-1 and TRBJ2-3, with TRBD1 identical over 8 bases. Per the germline V gene, CDR1 is SGHRS and CDR2 is YFSETQ. The trim removed 4 bases at V and 6 bases at J, leaving 16 bases unmatched. This CDR3 contains 17 residues. The CDR3 loop reads CASSPGTGPSTRDTQYF. In DNA, the CDR3 is TGCGCCAGCAGCCCCGGGACAGGTCCTTCGACGAGGGATACGCAGTATTTT. The whole variable domain, remainder taken from reference TRBV5-1 and TRBJ2-3, is KAGVTQTPRYLIKTRGQQVTLSCSPISGHRSVSWYQQTPGQGLQFLFEYFSETQRNKGNFPGRFSGRQFSNSRSEMNVSTLELGDSALYLCASSPGTGPSTRDTQYFGPGTRLTVL.

This clone has more than one count but fewer than ten. J is TRBJ1-3 and V is TRBV28, with no clear D. The germline V and J ends were trimmed by 6 bases and 2 bases, with 5 bases remaining between them. CDR1 and CDR2 from the germline V gene are MDHEN and SYDVKM. The length of the CDR3 is 12 residues. CDR3 nucleotides: TGTGCCAGCAGCCCCACTGGAAACACCATATATTTT. Residues: CASSPTGNTIYF.

V usage is TRBV28 and J usage is TRBJ2-7; TRBD1 might be the D (6 bases). Germline lookup yields CDR1 MDHEN and CDR2 SYDVKM. CDR3 size: 14 residues. The germline V and J ends were trimmed by 5 bases and 2 bases, with 13 bases remaining between them. The CDR3 spells CASSPAGQTYEQYF. DNA for the CDR3: TGTGCCAGCAGTCCCGCCGGACAGACCTACGAGCAGTACTTC.

V and J are TRBV6-6 and TRBJ2-7; a weak D match, TRBD2 (5 bases). The germline gives CDR1 MNHNY, CDR2 SVGAGI (reference sequence). This CDR3 contains 11 residues. V lost 2 bases and J 6 bases, leaving 5 bases between the germline ends. This CDR3 reads CASSYSGEQYF. The CDR3 DNA reads as TGTGCCAGCAGTTACAGCGGCGAGCAGTACTTC.

This chain links TRBV5-1 with TRBJ1-4; 10 nucleotides line up with TRBD1. After removal of 2 bases from V and 10 bases from J, the junction contained 14 bases not matched to a gene. Germline-derived CDR1 and CDR2 are SGHRS and YFSETQ. CDR3 size: 17 residues. CDR3 in amino acids: CASSLRSLGQGMGKLFF. The CDR3 DNA sequence: TGCGCCAGCAGCTTACGATCGTTGGGACAGGGGATGGGAAAACTGTTTTTT.

The gene calls are TRBV7-2 and TRBJ1-5, with 9 bases fitting TRBD1. From germline, CDR1 is SGHTA and CDR2 FQGNSA. The V gene end was trimmed by 5 bases and the J gene end by 4 bases; junction bases not matched to a gene: 3. The CDR3 extends over 14 amino acids. CDR3 region: CASSTGQGNQPQHF. In DNA, the CDR3 is TGTGCCAGCAGCACCGGACAGGGGAATCAGCCCCAGCATTTT.